The T cell receptor (beta chain) described here comes from a study of blood T cell repertoires in COVID-19 (dated by TCRdb to 2018 to 2020). Regarding the complete study: The collaborator samples originated in the United States, Italy and Spain and spanned the acute and convalescent phases of COVID-19. The material from the prospective study consisted of cDNA or gDNA derived from T cells, B-cell-depleted T cells, or PBMCs. Subjects who had been exposed to COVID-19, were actively infected with it, or had recovered from it provided the deeply sampled blood TCRbeta repertoires that made up the dataset. The repertoires were released in a freely available public database meant as a resource for research on the immune response to SARS-CoV-2. The samples were drawn from two sources: the first 160 participants of the ongoing ImmuneRACE study, and 1,200 or so subjects contributed by 6 global collaborators. The sample metadata nearly always contained a de-identified subject ID, COVID-19 status, age in years and sex. Where available, HLA class I and class II types were taken from metadata supplied by the sample provider and were not determined by assay-based typing.

A remark on this clone: Its recognized antigen is unknown. No base qualities exist here, and no much larger clone lies one base off it.

In the prospective study, participants were roughly 18 to 100 years old, resided in about two dozen geographic areas of the United States, and were enrolled through a virtual design. In the prospective study, participants were assigned to cohorts based on the clinical history participants reported in a screening survey and a study questionnaire. Mobile phlebotomists in the prospective study collected whole blood, serum and a nasopharyngeal or oropharyngeal swab from every participant. Participants in the prospective study had the option to provide additional blood draws and questionnaires over a roughly 2-month period. Prospective study blood samples were shipped either frozen or at room temperature before DNA extraction. Broader findings and caveats from the paper: How much clinical and demographic metadata was included differed by source and by participant, and the metadata was provided uncurated.

Counted from cysteine to phenylalanine, this CDR3 has 17 amino acids. Only the CDR3 part of the read is kept: 51 bases, read in frame from the first base. According to the germline V gene, CDR1 reads KGHDR and CDR2 reads SFDVKD. After removal of 5 bases from V and 2 bases from J, the junction retains 8 bases not matched to a gene. The immunoSEQ Assay, a bias-controlled multiplex PCR, was used to amplify TCRbeta CDR3 regions from genomic DNA. Per the source publication's procedure: The number of nucleated cells in each sample was estimated by amplification of reference gene primers within the assay. To quantify the absolute abundance of each unique TCRbeta CDR3 rearrangement, sequence reads were collapsed and filtered. For each sample, productive Simpson clonality was calculated as the square root of Simpson's diversity index over productive rearrangements. This immuneACCESS table, as held by TCRdb, lists in-frame sequences with V and J called but not all clones. Of the missing ones, under half trace to an unresolved V gene in checked studies; the others have no known cause. V and J calls and clone size are copied from that table; D and trimming were computed from the DNA. A total of about 230,000 clones appear in this sample, about 87% of them only once. Under 2.5% of the sample belongs to the ten largest clones.

The receptor was derived from a middle-aged woman with acute COVID-19. Recombination linked TRBV24-1 to TRBJ2-3; TRBD2 fits 11 bases in the junction. Sequencing used PBMCs or T cells enriched from blood (not recorded which). Here is the DNA: TGTGCCACCAGTGGGTCGACTAGCGGGGTTTTCACAGATACGCAGTATTTT. It translates as CATSGSTSGVFTDTQYF.